Presented here are 2 T cell receptor beta chains from one specimen sequenced in a study of blood T cell repertoires in COVID-19. Here immunoSEQ multiplex PCR was the method, and the copy in TCRdb shows in-frame clones only, minus some. The sample yields about 120,000 clones, roughly 88% seen once. The sample taken for sequencing was peripheral blood. These receptors were obtained from a woman in her seventies who had recovered from COVID-19.

The V call is TRBV7-2, the J call TRBJ2-5, with a possible D match to TRBD1 (6 bases). The CDR3 is made up of 15 amino acids. CDR1 is SGHTA, CDR2 FQGNSA, per germline. V was cut by 0 bases and J by 1 base, with 9 bases left in between. CDR3 nucleotide sequence: TGTGCCAGCAGCTTAGCGCTAGGGGGCCAAGAGACCCAGTACTTC. Protein: CASSLALGGQETQYF.

The chain joins TRBV5-4 to TRBJ2-1, with 8 bases identical to TRBD2. The V and J ends lost 0 bases and 2 bases, in that order; junction bases with no gene match: 4. Germline CDR1 is SGHNT and CDR2 is YYREEE (reference sequence). The CDR3 covers 16 residues. CDR3 sequence reads: CASSLGGSGTYNEQFF. The CDR3 DNA sequence: TGTGCCAGCAGCTTGGGGGGTAGCGGGACCTACAATGAGCAGTTCTTC.